This is a list of T cell receptor beta chains from one sample in a study of T-cell memory formation after mild COVID-19. TCRdb fed the 5' RACE reads into MiXCR, producing one record per CDR3 protein. The data hold 550,000 to 700,000 distinct CDR3 sequences, with around 15% observed a single time. The sample was PBMCs or a T cell subset sorted from them (not recorded which). The receptors derive from an adult woman who had mild COVID-19 (a few samples of this study predate the infection). Cell type and time point are not known. Both conserved end residues are part of each CDR3. The D gene is left open where the match is weak. A row's size may be missing; if present it is once, few, many or a size class.

D	V	size	J	DNA	CDR3
TRBD1	TRBV6-5	NA	TRBJ2-7	TGTGCCAGCAGGTCGGGACAGGGCACCTACGAGCAGTACTTC	CASRSGQGTYEQYF
TRBD2	TRBV19	many	TRBJ2-1	TGTGCCAGTTCCCGAGGCGGGAGGGGCAATGAGCAGTTCTTC	CASSRGGRGNEQFF
NA	TRBV20-1	few	TRBJ1-5	TGCAGTGCTAGAGATATACGAACAAAAAGAAATCAGCCCCAGCATTTT	CSARDIRTKRNQPQHF
TRBD1	TRBV29-1	once	TRBJ1-1	TGCAGCGTCCCGGGACAGGGGATTCTAGAAGCTTTCTTT	CSVPGQGILEAFF
NA	TRBV7-2	few	TRBJ2-2	TGTGCCAGCAGCTACAGGTCAGGCCTCACCGGGGAGCTGTTTTTT	CASSYRSGLTGELFF
TRBD1	TRBV10-2	NA	TRBJ1-5	TGCGCCAGCAGTGAGTCGACGAACAGGGGAAGGGGCAATCAGCCCCAGCATTTT	CASSESTNRGRGNQPQHF
NA	TRBV30	NA	TRBJ1-2	TGTGCCTGGACCAATGGGGACTATGGCTACACCTTC	CAWTNGDYGYTF
NA	TRBV5-1	NA	TRBJ1-2	TGCGCCAGCAGCTTGGCTTTGGTTGACTATGGCTACACCTTC	CASSLALVDYGYTF
TRBD1	TRBV5-1	many	TRBJ2-5	TGCGCCAGCAGCTTGGACGGGGACAGTGGGACCCAGTACTTC	CASSLDGDSGTQYF
TRBD1	TRBV6-6	NA	TRBJ2-5	TGTGCCAGCAGAGAGACAGGGGGCAGAGAGACCCAGTACTTC	CASRETGGRETQYF
TRBD2	TRBV7-6	NA	TRBJ2-5	TGTGCCAGCAGCCCATTCAACGGGAGGGTTCGAGAGACCCAGTACTTC	CASSPFNGRVRETQYF
NA	TRBV7-6	NA	TRBJ1-4	TGTGCCAGCAGCTTAACGGTTACAGCGAGTCTTAATGAAAAACTGTTTTTT	CASSLTVTASLNEKLFF
TRBD2	TRBV6-5	NA	TRBJ2-3	TGTGCCAGCAGTCCTCGGGGCCGCGGGAGGCTGAGCACAGATACGCAGTATTTT	CASSPRGRGRLSTDTQYF
NA	TRBV7-8	NA	TRBJ2-2	TGTGCCAGCAGCTTAGTCGTTGTTTCGGCCGGGGAGCTGTTTTTT	CASSLVVVSAGELFF
NA	TRBV5-1	NA	TRBJ2-1	TGCGCCAGCAGCTTAGGGTACCGGAGGTTCTTC	CASSLGYRRFF
TRBD2	TRBV24-1	NA	TRBJ2-1	TGTGCCACCAGTGACTGGACTAGCGGGGGGCGGATGACCTACAATGAGCAGTTCTTC	CATSDWTSGGRMTYNEQFF
NA	TRBV6-2/TRBV6-3	few	TRBJ1-1	TGTGCCAGCATTAAGGAGGTCGGCACTGAAGCTTTCTTT	CASIKEVGTEAFF
NA	TRBV12-3/TRBV12-4	few	TRBJ1-2	TGTGCCAGCAGTAACAGGGCTAACTATGGCTACACCTTC	CASSNRANYGYTF
NA	TRBV7-6	few	TRBJ2-5	TGTGCCAGCAGCGAAGGCCCTTCGACAGTGAAAGAGACCCAGTACTTC	CASSEGPSTVKETQYF
TRBD2	TRBV3-1	NA	TRBJ2-2	TGTGCCAGCAGCCCCAAGATGGAGCGGGGGCTTACCGGGGAGCTGTTTTTT	CASSPKMERGLTGELFF
TRBD1	TRBV12-3/TRBV12-4	NA	TRBJ1-3	TGTGCCAGCAGTCCAGGGGGGGGTGCTGGAAACACCATATATTTT	CASSPGGGAGNTIYF
NA	TRBV4-1	few	TRBJ1-1	TGCGCCAGCAGCCTGGAGGGACCGGGGAACACTGAAGCTTTCTTT	CASSLEGPGNTEAFF
TRBD2	TRBV12-3/TRBV12-4	NA	TRBJ2-5	TGTGCCAGCAGTCTCTCAAGGGCGAGCGGGAGAGGGGGCCAAGAGACCCAGTACTTC	CASSLSRASGRGGQETQYF
TRBD2	TRBV6-1	NA	TRBJ2-2	TGTGCCAGCAGTGAAGCGCCGATAGCGGGATCAACGAGCGGGGAGCTGTTTTTT	CASSEAPIAGSTSGELFF
TRBD2	TRBV5-1	many	TRBJ2-1	TGTGCCAGCAGCTTAGCTAGCGGGAGTTCCTACAATGAGCAGTTCTTC	CASSLASGSSYNEQFF
TRBD2	TRBV7-2	few	TRBJ2-2	TGTGCCAGCAGCAGAAGTCGGACTAGCGGGAGCACCGGGGAGCTGTTTTTT	CASSRSRTSGSTGELFF
NA	TRBV7-2	NA	TRBJ2-3	TGTGCCAGCAGTTGGGACTCGACCCCTAAGCAGTATTTT	CASSWDSTPKQYF
NA	TRBV12-3/TRBV12-4	NA	TRBJ2-3	TGTGCCAGCAGTTTTAGACTGTACACAGATACGCAGTATTTT	CASSFRLYTDTQYF
TRBD1	TRBV3-1	few	TRBJ2-5	TGTGCCAGCAGCCAAATGACAGGGGCCATGTTGGAGACCCAGTACTTC	CASSQMTGAMLETQYF